The rows below give T cell receptor beta chains drawn from one sample of a study of PD-1 blockade in classical Hodgkin lymphoma. Clones were read by immunoSEQ multiplex PCR, and TCRdb kept only the in-frame ones, dropping some. The sample consists of 20,000 to 25,000 clones, about four fifths of them appearing once. Sequences were derived from peripheral blood mononuclear cells (PBMCs), sampled before the second cycle of nivolumab. These receptors all come from a human donor with classical Hodgkin lymphoma. CDR3s include the opening cysteine and the closing phenylalanine or tryptophan. The D gene is left open where the match is weak. Not every row has a clone size; where given, it reads once, few, many or a size class.

j_gene,v_gene,d_gene,abundance,CDR3aa,CDR3nt
TRBJ2-7,TRBV7-6,NA,NA,CASSLSSSYEQYF,TGTGCCAGCAGCTTAAGTTCCTCTTACGAGCAGTACTTC
TRBJ2-7,TRBV6-1,NA,once,CASSEGTYYEQYF,TGTGCCAGCAGTGAAGGAACATACTACGAGCAGTACTTC
TRBJ2-5,TRBV5-4,TRBD2,NA,CASSLDGTSGSSGETQYF,TGTGCCAGCAGCTTGGATGGGACTAGCGGGAGTAGCGGTGAGACCCAGTACTTC
TRBJ2-2,TRBV5-1,TRBD1,few,CASSSTGAGELFF,TGCGCCAGCAGCTCCACAGGGGCCGGGGAGCTGTTTTTT
TRBJ1-1,TRBV9,TRBD1,NA,CASSVVRGDRGHTEAFF,TGTGCCAGCAGCGTAGTCAGAGGGGACAGGGGGCACACTGAAGCTTTCTTT
TRBJ1-1,TRBV7-2,NA,NA,CASSLFRPGPDTEAFF,TGTGCCAGCAGCTTATTCCGACCAGGGCCGGACACTGAAGCTTTCTTT
TRBJ2-7,TRBV30,TRBD1,NA,CAWTSGQGAGEQYF,TGTGCCTGGACCTCCGGACAGGGGGCGGGGGAGCAGTACTTC
TRBJ2-1,TRBV10-1,TRBD1,NA,CASSEMYRGHNEQFF,TGCGCCAGCAGTGAGATGTACAGGGGGCACAATGAGCAGTTCTTC
TRBJ1-5,TRBV6-1,NA,few,CASSEEEGGNQPQHF,TGTGCCAGCAGTGAAGAAGAGGGTGGGAATCAGCCCCAGCATTTT
TRBJ2-3,TRBV29-1,NA,NA,CSVIHPNTQYF,TGCAGCGTTATTCATCCGAATACGCAGTATTTT
TRBJ2-2,TRBV2,NA,NA,CASAGWKNTGELFF,TGTGCGAGCGCAGGCTGGAAGAACACCGGGGAGCTGTTTTTT
TRBJ1-1,TRBV4-3,NA,NA,CASRPGPGTWNTEAFF,TGCGCCAGCAGACCTGGGCCGGGGACCTGGAACACTGAAGCTTTCTTT
TRBJ1-1,TRBV5-8,TRBD1,NA,CASSVDRVTEAFF,TGTGCCAGCAGCGTGGACAGGGTTACTGAAGCTTTCTTT
TRBJ1-6,TRBV6-1,NA,few,CASSADTLGDSPLHF,TGTGCCAGCAGCGCTGACACATTGGGGGATTCACCCCTCCACTTT
TRBJ1-2,TRBV5-1,TRBD1,NA,CASSLGQGGYGYTF,TGCGCCAGCAGCTTGGGACAGGGAGGGTATGGCTACACCTTC
TRBJ2-6,TRBV19,NA,medium-sized,CASSKEGTGANVLTF,TGTGCCAGTAGTAAGGAGGGGACTGGGGCCAACGTCCTGACTTTC
TRBJ2-2,TRBV7-8,NA,NA,CASSLQGNTGELFF,TGTGCCAGCAGCTTACAGGGTAACACCGGGGAGCTGTTTTTT
TRBJ1-2,TRBV6-5,NA,once,CASGGGYTF,TGTGCCAGCGGGGGTGGCTACACCTTC
TRBJ1-4,TRBV19,NA,NA,CATQGFEDEKLFF,TGTGCCACCCAGGGTTTCGAGGATGAAAAACTGTTTTTT
TRBJ1-1,TRBV19,NA,once,CASSMRTGTEAFF,TGTGCCAGTAGTATGCGGACGGGAACTGAAGCTTTCTTT
TRBJ1-2,TRBV6-5,NA,NA,CASSYTTGTNYGYTF,TGTGCCAGCAGTTACACTACCGGGACAAACTATGGCTACACCTTC
TRBJ2-1,TRBV6-4,TRBD2,NA,CASSDEVAGGRRQFF,TGTGCCAGCAGTGACGAGGTAGCGGGGGGCCGGCGGCAGTTCTTC
TRBJ1-1,TRBV19,NA,NA,CASSLLAAGNTEAFF,TGTGCCAGTAGTCTCCTTGCAGCGGGGAACACTGAAGCTTTCTTT
TRBJ1-3,TRBV18,TRBD1,NA,CASSPDRAGNTIYF,TGTGCCAGCTCACCTGACAGGGCCGGAAACACCATATATTTT
TRBJ1-4,TRBV7-9,NA,NA,CASSLIGPQNEKLFF,TGTGCCAGCAGCTTAATAGGACCCCAAAATGAAAAACTGTTTTTT
TRBJ1-1,TRBV5-5,NA,NA,CASSLGISNTEAFF,TGTGCCAGCAGCTTGGGGATTTCGAACACTGAAGCTTTCTTT
TRBJ2-6,TRBV7-9,TRBD1,NA,CASSLIRQGAWGANVLTF,TGTGCCAGCAGCTTGATCAGACAGGGGGCGTGGGGGGCCAACGTCCTGACTTTC
TRBJ1-6,TRBV2,TRBD1,NA,CASSLGTGGNSPLHF,TGTGCCAGCAGCTTAGGCACAGGGGGCAATTCACCCCTCCACTTT
TRBJ2-3,TRBV29-1,NA,NA,CSVINRDTQYF,TGCAGCGTTATAAACCGAGATACGCAGTATTTT
TRBJ2-5,TRBV7-7,NA,NA,CASSLGFSTAYETQYF,TGTGCTAGCAGCTTAGGGTTTTCGACAGCGTATGAGACCCAGTACTTC
TRBJ1-1,TRBV9,NA,NA,CASSFNMNTEAFF,TGTGCCAGCAGCTTCAACATGAACACTGAAGCTTTCTTT
TRBJ1-2,TRBV4-3,TRBD1,NA,CASSQLGGDRGQYGYTF,TGCGCCAGCAGCCAGCTGGGGGGGGACAGGGGGCAATATGGCTACACCTTC
TRBJ2-5,TRBV10-3,NA,NA,CATGPRETQYF,TGTGCCACCGGCCCTAGAGAGACCCAGTACTTC
TRBJ1-6,TRBV10-3,NA,large,CAIKPGANNSPLHF,TGTGCCATCAAGCCTGGGGCCAATAATTCACCCCTCCACTTT
TRBJ2-3,TRBV7-9,TRBD2,NA,CASSLGTSGGTDTQYF,TGTGCCAGCAGCCTCGGGACTAGCGGGGGCACAGATACGCAGTATTTT
TRBJ2-3,TRBV28,NA,once,CASSLRGGGPKDTQYF,TGTGCCAGCAGTTTACGAGGGGGAGGGCCCAAAGATACGCAGTATTTT
TRBJ2-2,TRBV7-6,TRBD2,NA,CASTSGRAAVSGELFF,TGTGCCAGCACCAGCGGGAGGGCAGCTGTGTCCGGGGAGCTGTTTTTT
TRBJ1-2,TRBV18,NA,NA,CASSYPGLDGYTF,TGTGCCAGCTCGTACCCGGGACTTGATGGCTACACCTTC
TRBJ2-1,TRBV6-5,TRBD2,NA,CASSIGLAGGVEQFF,TGTGCCAGCAGTATTGGGCTAGCGGGGGGGGTTGAGCAGTTCTTC
TRBJ2-3,TRBV10-3,NA,NA,CAISEFFWWGGGADTQYF,TGTGCCATCAGTGAGTTTTTTTGGTGGGGGGGCGGCGCAGATACGCAGTATTTT
TRBJ1-5,TRBV15,TRBD1,large,CATSSGQGVQPQHF,TGTGCCACCAGCTCAGGACAGGGGGTTCAGCCCCAGCATTTT
TRBJ2-7,TRBV2,NA,NA,CASMDPGTTSYEQYF,TGTGCCAGCATGGACCCCGGGACAACCTCCTACGAGCAGTACTTC
TRBJ2-7,TRBV6-5,NA,once,CASSPRAYSYEQYF,TGTGCCAGCAGCCCGCGGGCTTACTCCTACGAGCAGTACTTC
TRBJ2-3,TRBV19,TRBD2,NA,CASSIGFGTRSVTDTQYF,TGTGCCAGTAGTATAGGGTTTGGGACTAGGTCTGTCACAGATACGCAGTATTTT
TRBJ1-5,TRBV5-4,NA,NA,CASSLGGADNQPQHF,TGTGCCAGCAGCTTGGGGGGCGCAGACAATCAGCCCCAGCATTTT
TRBJ1-6,TRBV9,TRBD1,NA,CASSVNRGPLHF,TGTGCCAGCAGCGTAAACAGGGGACCCCTCCACTTT
TRBJ2-5,TRBV5-6,NA,NA,CASNFFLGVSGETQYF,TGTGCCAGCAACTTTTTCCTAGGGGTTAGTGGAGAGACCCAGTACTTC
TRBJ2-1,TRBV6-5,NA,NA,CASSYRPGTLYNEQFF,TGTGCCAGCAGTTACCGCCCCGGGACGCTATACAATGAGCAGTTCTTC